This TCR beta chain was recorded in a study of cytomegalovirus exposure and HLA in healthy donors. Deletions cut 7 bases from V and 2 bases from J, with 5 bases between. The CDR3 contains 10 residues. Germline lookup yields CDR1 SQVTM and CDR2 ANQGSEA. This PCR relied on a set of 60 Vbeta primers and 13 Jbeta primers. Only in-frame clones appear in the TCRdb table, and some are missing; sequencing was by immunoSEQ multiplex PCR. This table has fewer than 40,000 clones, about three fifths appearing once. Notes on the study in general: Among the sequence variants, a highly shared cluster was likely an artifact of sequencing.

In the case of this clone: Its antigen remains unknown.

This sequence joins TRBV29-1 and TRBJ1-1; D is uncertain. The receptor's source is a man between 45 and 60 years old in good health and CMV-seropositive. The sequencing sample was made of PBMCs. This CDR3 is CSGQNTEAFF. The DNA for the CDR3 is TGCAGCGGGCAAAACACTGAAGCTTTCTTT.